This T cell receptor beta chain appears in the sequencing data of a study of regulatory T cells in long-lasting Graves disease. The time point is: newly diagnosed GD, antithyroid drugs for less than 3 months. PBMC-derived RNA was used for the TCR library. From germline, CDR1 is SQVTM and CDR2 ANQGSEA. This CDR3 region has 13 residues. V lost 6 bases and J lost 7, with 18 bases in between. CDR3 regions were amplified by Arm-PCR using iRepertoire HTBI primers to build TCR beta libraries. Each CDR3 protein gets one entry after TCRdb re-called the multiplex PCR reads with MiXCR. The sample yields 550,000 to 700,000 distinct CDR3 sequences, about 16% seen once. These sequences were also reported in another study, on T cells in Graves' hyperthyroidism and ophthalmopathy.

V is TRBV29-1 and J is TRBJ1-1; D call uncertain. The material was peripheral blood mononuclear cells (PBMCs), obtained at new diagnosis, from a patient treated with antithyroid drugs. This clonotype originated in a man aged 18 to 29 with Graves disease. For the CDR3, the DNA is TGCAGCGTAGTACTGACTGAAGCAGTTGAAGCTTTCTTT. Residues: CSVVLTEAVEAFF.